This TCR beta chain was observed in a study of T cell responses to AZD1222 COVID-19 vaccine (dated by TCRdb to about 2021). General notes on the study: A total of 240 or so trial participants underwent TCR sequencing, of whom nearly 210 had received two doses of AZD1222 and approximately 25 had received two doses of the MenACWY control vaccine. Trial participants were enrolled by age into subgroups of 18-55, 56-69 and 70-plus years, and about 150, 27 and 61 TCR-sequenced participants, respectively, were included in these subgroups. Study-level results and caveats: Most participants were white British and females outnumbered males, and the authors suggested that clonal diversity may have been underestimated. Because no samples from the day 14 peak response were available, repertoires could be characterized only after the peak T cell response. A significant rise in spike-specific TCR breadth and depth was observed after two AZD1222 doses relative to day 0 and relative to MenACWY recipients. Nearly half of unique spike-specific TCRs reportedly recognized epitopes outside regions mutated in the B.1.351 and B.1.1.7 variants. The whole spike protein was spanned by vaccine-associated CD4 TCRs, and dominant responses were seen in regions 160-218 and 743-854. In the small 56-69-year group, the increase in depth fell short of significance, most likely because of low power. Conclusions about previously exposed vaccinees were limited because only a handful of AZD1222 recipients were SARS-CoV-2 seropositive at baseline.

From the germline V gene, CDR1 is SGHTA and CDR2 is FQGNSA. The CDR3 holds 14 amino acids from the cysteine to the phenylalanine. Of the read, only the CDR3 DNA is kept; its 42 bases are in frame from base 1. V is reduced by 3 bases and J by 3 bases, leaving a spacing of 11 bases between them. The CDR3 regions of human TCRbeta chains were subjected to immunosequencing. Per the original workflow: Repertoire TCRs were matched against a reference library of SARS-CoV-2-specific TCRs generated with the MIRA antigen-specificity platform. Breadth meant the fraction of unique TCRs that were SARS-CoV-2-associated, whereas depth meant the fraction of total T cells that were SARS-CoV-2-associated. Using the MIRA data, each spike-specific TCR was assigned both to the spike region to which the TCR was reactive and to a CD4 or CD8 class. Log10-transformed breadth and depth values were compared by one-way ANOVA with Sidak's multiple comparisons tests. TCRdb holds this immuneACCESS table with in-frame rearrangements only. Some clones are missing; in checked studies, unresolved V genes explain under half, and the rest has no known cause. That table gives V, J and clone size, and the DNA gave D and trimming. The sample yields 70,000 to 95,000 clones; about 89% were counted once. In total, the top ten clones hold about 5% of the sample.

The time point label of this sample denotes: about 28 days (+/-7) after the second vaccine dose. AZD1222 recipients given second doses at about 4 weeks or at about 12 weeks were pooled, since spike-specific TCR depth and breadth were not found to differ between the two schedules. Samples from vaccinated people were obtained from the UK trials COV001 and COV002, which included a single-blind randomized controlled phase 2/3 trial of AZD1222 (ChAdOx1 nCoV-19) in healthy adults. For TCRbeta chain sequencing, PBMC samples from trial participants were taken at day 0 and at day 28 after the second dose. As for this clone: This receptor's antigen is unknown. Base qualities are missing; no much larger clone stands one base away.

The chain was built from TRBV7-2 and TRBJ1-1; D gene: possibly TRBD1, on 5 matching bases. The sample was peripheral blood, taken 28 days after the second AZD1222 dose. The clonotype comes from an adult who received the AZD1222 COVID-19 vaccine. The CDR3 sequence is CASSLSWGDTEAFF. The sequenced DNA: TGTGCCAGCAGCTTGAGTTGGGGGGACACTGAAGCTTTCTTT.